Below are 8 T cell receptor beta chains sequenced from a single sample in a study of T cell changes during pregnancy in multiple sclerosis. TCRdb's table, derived via immunoSEQ multiplex PCR, lists solely in-frame clones and lacks some. This table has tens of thousands of clones, 80% to 95% appearing once. The sequences come from CD4+ T cells from peripheral blood mononuclear cells, collected in the second trimester of pregnancy. The receptor set was obtained from a female donor with multiple sclerosis, enrolled in a pregnancy study.

The rearrangement uses TRBV25-1 and TRBJ1-5, with 7 bases that match TRBD1. Per germline, CDR1 MGHDK and CDR2 SYGVNS. This CDR3 contains 15 residues. Trimming took 9 bases from V and 3 from J; bases not matched to a gene: 11. CDR3 sequence: CASPTGKASNQPQHF. Written as DNA, the CDR3 is TGTGCCAGTCCGACAGGGAAAGCCTCCAATCAGCCCCAGCATTTT.

The chain joins TRBV28 to TRBJ1-5, with 8 bases aligning to TRBD1. Trimming took 3 bases from V and 7 from J; bases not matched to a gene: 8. The CDR3 is made up of 15 amino acids. CDR1 MDHEN and CDR2 SYDVKM come from the germline V gene. CDR3: CASSLGRGPQQPQHF. As DNA, the CDR3 is TGTGCCAGCAGTTTGGGCAGGGGGCCTCAACAGCCCCAGCATTTT.

This clone was counted between two and nine times. This rearrangement joins TRBV5-1 to TRBJ2-5, with TRBD2 matching 7 bases. The CDR3 consists of 15 residues. Germline trimming cut 0 bases from V and 0 bases from J; bases unmatched to any gene: 2. Germline V gene lookup returns CDR1 SGHRS and CDR2 YFSETQ. The CDR3: CASSLDRGDQETQYF. CDR3 DNA: TGCGCCAGCAGCTTGGACCGGGGGGACCAAGAGACCCAGTACTTC.

This clone was recorded once. The chain links TRBV10-1 to TRBJ2-2, with TRBD2 identical over 10 bases. Germline CDR1 reads WNHNN; CDR2 reads SYGVQD (reference sequence). The CDR3 is 18 amino acids. V trimming: 3 bases; J trimming: 0 bases; junction bases outside the gene matches: 7. The CDR3 sequence is CASSEGLLAGANTGELFF. DNA of the CDR3: TGCGCCAGCAGTGAAGGTCTCCTAGCGGGAGCGAACACCGGGGAGCTGTTTTTT.

About this clone: The sample contains more than one DNA sequence encoding this CDR3. As DNA, the CDR3 is TGTGCCAGCAGCCCCGGGACTACCCAAGAGACCCAGTACTTC. This translates into CASSPGTTQETQYF. The V call is TRBV5-4, the J call TRBJ2-5; 7 bases match TRBD2. CDR1 SGHNT and CDR2 YYREEE come from the germline V gene (reference sequence). The CDR3 runs to 14 residues. Trimming removed 4 bases from V and 1 base from J; junction bases left unmatched: 4.

This chain connects TRBV6-1 to TRBJ2-6; D not resolved. The CDR3 totals 15 residues. Germline V lookup: CDR1 MNHNS, CDR2 SASEGT. With 7 bases removed from V and 0 bases from J, the gap between germline ends came to 10 bases. The CDR3 DNA reads TGTGCCAGCATCTTACAGAGCTCTGGGGCCAACGTCCTGACTTTC. This sequence encodes CASILQSSGANVLTF.

The CDR3 sequence: CASSPSGRNEQFF. CDR3 coding DNA: TGTGCCAGCAGCCCTAGCGGGAGAAATGAGCAGTTCTTC. The chain employs TRBV2 and TRBJ2-1; 10 bases are a match to TRBD2. The V and J ends lost 6 bases and 7 bases, in that order; junction bases with no gene match: 3. The CDR3 is made up of 13 amino acids. The germline gives CDR1 SNHLY, CDR2 FYNNEI.

This chain links TRBV4-3 with TRBJ2-7; TRBD2 aligns across 11 bases. The length of the CDR3 is 15 residues. Germline V lookup: CDR1 LGHNA, CDR2 YSLEER. Unmatched junction bases numbered 7, after V lost 4 bases and J lost 5 bases. CDR3: CASSLQLAGVHEQYF. CDR3 sequence (DNA): TGCGCCAGCAGCCTTCAACTAGCGGGGGTCCACGAGCAGTACTTC.